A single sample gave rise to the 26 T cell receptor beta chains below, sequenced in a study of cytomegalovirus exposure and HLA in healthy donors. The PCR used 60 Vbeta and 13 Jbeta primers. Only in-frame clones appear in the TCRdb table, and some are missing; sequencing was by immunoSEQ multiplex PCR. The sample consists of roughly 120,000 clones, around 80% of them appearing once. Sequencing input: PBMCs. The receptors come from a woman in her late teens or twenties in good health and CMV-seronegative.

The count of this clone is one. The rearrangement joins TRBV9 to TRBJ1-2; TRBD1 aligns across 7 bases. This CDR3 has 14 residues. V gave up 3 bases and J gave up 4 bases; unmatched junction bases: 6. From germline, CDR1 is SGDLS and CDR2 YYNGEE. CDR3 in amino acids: CASSETTGVYGYTF. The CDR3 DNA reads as TGTGCCAGCAGCGAAACAACAGGGGTCTATGGCTACACCTTC.

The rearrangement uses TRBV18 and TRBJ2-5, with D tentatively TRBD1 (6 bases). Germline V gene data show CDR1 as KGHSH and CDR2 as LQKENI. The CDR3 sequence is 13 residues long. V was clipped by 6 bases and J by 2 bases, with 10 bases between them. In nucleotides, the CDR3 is TGTGCCAGCTCTCGGACAGAGCAAGAGACCCAGTACTTC. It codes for CASSRTEQETQYF.

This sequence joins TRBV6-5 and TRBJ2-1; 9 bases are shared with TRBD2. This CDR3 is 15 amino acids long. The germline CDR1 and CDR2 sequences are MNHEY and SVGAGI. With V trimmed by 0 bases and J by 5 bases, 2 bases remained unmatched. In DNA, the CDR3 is TGTGCCAGCAGTTACTCCACTAGCGGGCACAATGAGCAGTTCTTC. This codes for CASSYSTSGHNEQFF.

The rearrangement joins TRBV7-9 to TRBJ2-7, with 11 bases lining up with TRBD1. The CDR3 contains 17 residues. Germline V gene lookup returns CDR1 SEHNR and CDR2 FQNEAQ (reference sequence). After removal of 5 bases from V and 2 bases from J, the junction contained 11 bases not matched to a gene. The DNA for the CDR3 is TGTGCCAGCAGCCCCCCGCTCGGGACAGGGGGTACCTACGAGCAGTACTTC. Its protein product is CASSPPLGTGGTYEQYF. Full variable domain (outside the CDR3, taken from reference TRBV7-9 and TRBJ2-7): DTGVSQNPRHKITKRGQNVTFRCDPISEHNRLYWYRQTLGQGPEFLTYFQNEAQLEKSRLLSDRFSAERPKGSFSTLEIQRTEQGDSAMYLCASSPPLGTGGTYEQYFGPGTRLTVT.

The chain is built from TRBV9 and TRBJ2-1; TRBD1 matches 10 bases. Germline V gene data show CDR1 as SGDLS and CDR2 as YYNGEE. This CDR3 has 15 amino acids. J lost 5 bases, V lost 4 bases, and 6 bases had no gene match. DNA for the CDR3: TGTGCCAGCAGCAGGACAGGGGGGTATAACAATGAGCAGTTCTTC. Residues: CASSRTGGYNNEQFF.

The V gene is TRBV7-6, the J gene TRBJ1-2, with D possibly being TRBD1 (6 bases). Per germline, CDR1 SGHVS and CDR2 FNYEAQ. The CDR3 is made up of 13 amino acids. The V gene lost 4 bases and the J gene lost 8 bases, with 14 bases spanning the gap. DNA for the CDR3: TGTGCCAGCAGCTGGGGGGCGGGGGCCGGCTACACCTTC. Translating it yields CASSWGAGAGYTF.

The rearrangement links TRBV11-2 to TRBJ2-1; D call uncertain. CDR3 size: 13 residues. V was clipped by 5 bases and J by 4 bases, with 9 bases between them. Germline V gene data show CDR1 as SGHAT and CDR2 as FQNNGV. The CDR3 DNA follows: TGTGCCAGCAGCCCCCTAGTATACAATGAGCAGTTCTTC. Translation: CASSPLVYNEQFF.

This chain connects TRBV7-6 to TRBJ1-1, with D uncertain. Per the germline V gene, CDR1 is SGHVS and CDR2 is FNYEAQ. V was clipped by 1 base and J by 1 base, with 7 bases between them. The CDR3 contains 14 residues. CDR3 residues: CASSLVGENTEAFF. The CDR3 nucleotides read TGTGCCAGCAGCTTAGTCGGGGAGAACACTGAAGCTTTCTTT.

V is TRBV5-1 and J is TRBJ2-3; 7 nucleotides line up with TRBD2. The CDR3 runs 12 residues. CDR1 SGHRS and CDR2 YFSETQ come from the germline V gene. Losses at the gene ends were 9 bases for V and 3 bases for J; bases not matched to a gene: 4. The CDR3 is CATREGTDTQYF. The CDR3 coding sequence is TGCGCCACTAGGGAGGGGACAGATACGCAGTATTTT. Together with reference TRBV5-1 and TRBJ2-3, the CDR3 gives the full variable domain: KAGVTQTPRYLIKTRGQQVTLSCSPISGHRSVSWYQQTPGQGLQFLFEYFSETQRNKGNFPGRFSGRQFSNSRSEMNVSTLELGDSALYLCATREGTDTQYFGPGTRLTVL.

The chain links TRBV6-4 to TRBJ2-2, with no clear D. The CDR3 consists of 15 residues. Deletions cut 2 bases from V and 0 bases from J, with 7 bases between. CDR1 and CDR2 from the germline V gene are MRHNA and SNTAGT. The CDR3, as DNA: TGTGCCAGCAGTGACGCGGCCCCGAACACCGGGGAGCTGTTTTTT. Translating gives CASSDAAPNTGELFF.

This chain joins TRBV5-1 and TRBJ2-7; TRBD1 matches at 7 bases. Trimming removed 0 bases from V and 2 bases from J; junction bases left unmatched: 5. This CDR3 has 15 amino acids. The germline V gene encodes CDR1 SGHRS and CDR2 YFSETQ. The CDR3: CASSLGDSPPYEQYF. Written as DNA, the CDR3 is TGCGCCAGCAGCTTGGGGGACAGTCCCCCCTACGAGCAGTACTTC.

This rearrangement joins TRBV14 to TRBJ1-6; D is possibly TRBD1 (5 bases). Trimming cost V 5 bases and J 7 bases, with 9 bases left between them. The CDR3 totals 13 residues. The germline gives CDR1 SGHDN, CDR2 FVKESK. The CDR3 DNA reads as TGTGCCAGCAGCGGGGACTTGAATTCACCCCTCCACTTT. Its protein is CASSGDLNSPLHF.

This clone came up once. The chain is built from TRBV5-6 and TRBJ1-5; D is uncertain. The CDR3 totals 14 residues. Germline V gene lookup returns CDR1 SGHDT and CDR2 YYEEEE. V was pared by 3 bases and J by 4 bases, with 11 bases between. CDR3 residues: CASSSDRGNQPQHF. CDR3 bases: TGTGCCAGCAGCTCGGACCGGGGAAATCAGCCCCAGCATTTT.

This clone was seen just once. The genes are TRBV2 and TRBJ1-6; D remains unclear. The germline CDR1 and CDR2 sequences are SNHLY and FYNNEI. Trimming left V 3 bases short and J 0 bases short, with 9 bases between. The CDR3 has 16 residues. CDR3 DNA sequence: TGTGCCAGCAGTGACCGGGTCAGCTCCTATAATTCACCCCTCCACTTT. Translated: CASSDRVSSYNSPLHF.

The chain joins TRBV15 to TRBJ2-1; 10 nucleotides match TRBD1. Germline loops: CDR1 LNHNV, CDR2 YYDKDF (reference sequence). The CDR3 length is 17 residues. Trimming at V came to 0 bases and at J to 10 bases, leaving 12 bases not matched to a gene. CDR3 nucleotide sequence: TGTGCCACCAGCAGAGATTACGTCGGGACAGGGGAATCCGAGCAGTTCTTC. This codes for CATSRDYVGTGESEQFF.

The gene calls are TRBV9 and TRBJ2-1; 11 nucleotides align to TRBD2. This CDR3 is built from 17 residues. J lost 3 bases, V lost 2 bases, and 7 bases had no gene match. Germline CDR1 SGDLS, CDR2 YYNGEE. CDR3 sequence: CASSVTSGTSGYNEQFF. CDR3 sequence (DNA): TGTGCCAGCAGCGTTACTTCCGGGACTAGCGGCTACAATGAGCAGTTCTTC.

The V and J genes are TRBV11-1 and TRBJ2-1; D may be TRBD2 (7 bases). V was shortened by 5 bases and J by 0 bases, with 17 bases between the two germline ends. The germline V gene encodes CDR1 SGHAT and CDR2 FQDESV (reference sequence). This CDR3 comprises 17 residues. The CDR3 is CASSGKLRGASYNEQFF. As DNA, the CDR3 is TGTGCCAGCAGCGGAAAGCTCCGGGGGGCCTCCTACAATGAGCAGTTCTTC. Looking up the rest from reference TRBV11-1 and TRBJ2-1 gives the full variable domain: EAEVAQSPRYKITEKSQAVAFWCDPISGHATLYWYRQILGQGPELLVQFQDESVVDDSQLPKDRFSAERLKGVDSTLKIQPAELGDSAMYLCASSGKLRGASYNEQFFGPGTRLTVL.

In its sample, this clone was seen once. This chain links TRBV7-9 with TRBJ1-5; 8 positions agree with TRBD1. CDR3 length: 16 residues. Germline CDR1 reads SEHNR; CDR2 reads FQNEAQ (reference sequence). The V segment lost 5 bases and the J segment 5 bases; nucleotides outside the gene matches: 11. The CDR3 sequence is CASSITGQGDDQPQHF. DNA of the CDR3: TGTGCCAGCAGCATTACTGGACAGGGTGATGATCAGCCCCAGCATTTT.

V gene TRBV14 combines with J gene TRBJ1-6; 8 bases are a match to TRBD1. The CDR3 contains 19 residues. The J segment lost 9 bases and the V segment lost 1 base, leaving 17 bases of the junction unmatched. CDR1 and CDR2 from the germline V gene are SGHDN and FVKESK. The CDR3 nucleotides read TGTGCCAGCAGCCAAGGTCCCCTTCTCCGGACAGGGAAGAGTTCACCCCTCCACTTT. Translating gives CASSQGPLLRTGKSSPLHF.

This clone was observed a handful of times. The CDR3 reads CASSIRTSVSSYNEQFF. The CDR3 region has the DNA TGTGCCAGTAGTATTCGGACTAGCGTTAGCTCCTACAATGAGCAGTTCTTC. The chain joins TRBV19 to TRBJ2-1, with 9 nucleotides matching TRBD2. Germline trimming cut 3 bases from V and 0 bases from J; bases unmatched to any gene: 6. The germline V gene encodes CDR1 LNHDA and CDR2 SQIVND (reference sequence). This CDR3 comprises 17 residues.

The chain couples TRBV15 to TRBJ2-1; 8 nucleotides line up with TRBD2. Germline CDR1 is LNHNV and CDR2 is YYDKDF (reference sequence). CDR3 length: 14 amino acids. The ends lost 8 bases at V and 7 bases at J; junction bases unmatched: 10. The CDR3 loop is CATSRGGGSNEQFF. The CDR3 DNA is TGTGCCACCTCCCGGGGGGGCGGATCTAATGAGCAGTTCTTC.

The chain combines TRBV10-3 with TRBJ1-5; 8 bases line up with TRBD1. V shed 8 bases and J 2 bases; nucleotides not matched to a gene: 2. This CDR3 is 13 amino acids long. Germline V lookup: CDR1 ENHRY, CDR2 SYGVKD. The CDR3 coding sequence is TGTGCCATCGCGGACAGGGGCAATCAGCCCCAGCATTTT. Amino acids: CAIADRGNQPQHF.

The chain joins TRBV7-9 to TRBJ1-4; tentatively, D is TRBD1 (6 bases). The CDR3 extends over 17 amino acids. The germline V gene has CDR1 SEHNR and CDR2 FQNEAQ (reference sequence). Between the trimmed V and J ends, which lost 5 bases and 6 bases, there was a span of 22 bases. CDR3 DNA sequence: TGTGCCAGCAGCAACCGCCTGTACAGGGAGAGGCATGAAAAACTGTTTTTT. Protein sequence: CASSNRLYRERHEKLFF.

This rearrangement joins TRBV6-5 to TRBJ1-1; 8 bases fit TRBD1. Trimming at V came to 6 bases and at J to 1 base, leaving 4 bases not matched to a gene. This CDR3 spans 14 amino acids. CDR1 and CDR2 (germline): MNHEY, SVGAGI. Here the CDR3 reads CASSRDRGNTEAFF. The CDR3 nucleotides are TGTGCCAGCAGCCGCGACAGGGGGAACACTGAAGCTTTCTTT.

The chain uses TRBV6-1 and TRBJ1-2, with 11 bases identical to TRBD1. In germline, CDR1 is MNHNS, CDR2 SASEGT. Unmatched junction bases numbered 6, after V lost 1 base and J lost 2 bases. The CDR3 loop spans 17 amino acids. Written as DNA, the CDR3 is TGTGCCAGCAGTGAAGTGGGGACAGGGGGACGAAACTATGGCTACACCTTC. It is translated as CASSEVGTGGRNYGYTF.

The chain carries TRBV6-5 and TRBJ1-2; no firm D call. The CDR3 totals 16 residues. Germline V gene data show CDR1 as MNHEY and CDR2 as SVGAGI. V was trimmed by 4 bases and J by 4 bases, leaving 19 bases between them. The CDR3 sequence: CASSSRWTPEGYGYTF. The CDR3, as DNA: TGTGCCAGCAGTTCCCGCTGGACCCCCGAGGGCTATGGCTACACCTTC.